What follows are 18 T cell receptor beta chains derived from one specimen sequenced in a study of T-cell memory formation after mild COVID-19. TCRdb re-called the 5' RACE reads with MiXCR, one entry per CDR3 protein. The sample lists a few hundred thousand distinct CDR3 sequences; 20% to 25% were seen once. Sequencing used PBMCs or a T cell subset sorted from them (not recorded which). The receptors here all came from a man in his late teens or twenties who had mild COVID-19 (a few samples of this study predate the infection). Cell type and time point are not known.

In its sample, this clonotype was seen many times. This sequence joins TRBV7-9 and TRBJ1-1; the D is unclear. This CDR3 comprises 15 residues. The germline gives CDR1 SEHNR, CDR2 FQNEAQ (reference sequence). Trimming shortened V by 3 bases and J by 0 bases, and 11 bases separated the two germline ends. The chain's CDR3 is CASSFKRMMNTEAFF. Written as DNA, the CDR3 is TGTGCCAGCAGCTTTAAACGGATGATGAACACTGAAGCTTTCTTT.

This clonotype turned up a few times. The chain uses TRBV11-2 and TRBJ2-2, with D perhaps matching TRBD1 (5 bases). Trimming took off 5 bases at V and 1 base at J, with 11 bases between the two ends. The CDR3 sequence is 15 residues long. Germline V lookup: CDR1 SGHAT, CDR2 FQNNGV. CDR3 nucleotide sequence: TGTGCCAGCAGCCCTCGACAGAGGAACACCGGGGAGCTGTTTTTT. The encoded protein is CASSPRQRNTGELFF. The full variable domain, with the rest looked up from reference TRBV11-2 and TRBJ2-2, is EAGVAQSPRYKIIEKRQSVAFWCNPISGHATLYWYQQILGQGPKLLIQFQNNGVVDDSQLPKDRFSAERLKGVDSTLKIQPAKLEDSAVYLCASSPRQRNTGELFFGEGSRLTVL.

This clonotype was observed a few times. V is TRBV4-1 and J is TRBJ2-5; 12 nucleotides agree with TRBD2. CDR1 and CDR2 from the germline V gene are MGHRA and YSYEKL. V was clipped by 1 base and J by 5 bases; unmatched bases: 2. The CDR3 is made up of 15 amino acids. The CDR3 nucleotides are TGCGCCAGCAGCCAAGGACTAGCGGGGGTGGAGACCCAGTACTTC. Amino acids: CASSQGLAGVETQYF.

The chain employs TRBV7-9 and TRBJ1-2; D ambiguous. Germline-derived CDR1 and CDR2 are SEHNR and FQNEAQ (reference sequence). V lost 1 base and J lost 6, with 9 bases in between. This CDR3 spans 13 amino acids. The CDR3 region has the DNA TGTGCCAGCAGCTTAGGGGCAGTTCATGGCTACACCTTC. It codes for CASSLGAVHGYTF.

The rearrangement uses TRBV15 and TRBJ1-6; D perhaps matches TRBD1 (5 bases). Germline CDR1 LNHNV, CDR2 YYDKDF (reference sequence). V was cut by 0 bases and J by 8 bases, with 14 bases left in between. CDR3 length: 16 residues. The CDR3 DNA is TGTGCCACCAGCAGAGATCATATCGGGGCTTATTCACCCCTCCACTTT. Residues: CATSRDHIGAYSPLHF.

The chain has TRBV5-5 and TRBJ2-1, with D tentatively TRBD1 (5 bases). Germline CDR1 SGHKS, CDR2 YYEKEE (reference sequence). The CDR3 is 15 residues long. V lost 5 bases to trimming and J lost 4 bases, with 16 bases between them. The CDR3 reads CASSSQVPGYNEQFF. In nucleotides, the CDR3 is TGTGCCAGCAGTTCTCAGGTCCCAGGGTACAATGAGCAGTTCTTC.

This clonotype was seen a few times. The chain has TRBV7-2 and TRBJ2-2, with 7 bases lining up with TRBD1. Germline V CDR1 and CDR2: SGHTA, FQGNSA. Losses at the gene ends were 8 bases for V and 3 bases for J; bases not matched to a gene: 6. The CDR3 is 14 amino acids. The CDR3 DNA reads TGTGCCAGCCGGCGACAGGGCGACACCGGGGAGCTGTTTTTT. Its protein is CASRRQGDTGELFF.

This clonotype appeared many times. The chain couples TRBV15 to TRBJ2-3, with D unclear. The V gene lost 5 bases and the J gene lost 0 bases, with 12 bases spanning the gap. CDR1 is LNHNV, CDR2 YYDKDF, per germline (reference sequence). The CDR3 runs to 15 residues. DNA for the CDR3: TGTGCCACCAGCGGAAGGACGGTTAGCACAGATACGCAGTATTTT. Translation gives CATSGRTVSTDTQYF.

This clonotype rates as medium-sized. The chain carries TRBV4-3 and TRBJ1-1; D ambiguous. Trimming pared 2 bases from V and 3 bases from J, leaving 10 bases between. Looked up from germline, CDR1 is LGHNA and CDR2 is YSLEER. The CDR3 spans 14 residues. The CDR3 region is CASSQWAKDTEAFF. The CDR3 region has the DNA TGCGCCAGCAGCCAATGGGCGAAGGACACTGAAGCTTTCTTT.

This chain uses TRBV6-5 with TRBJ1-2, with 7 bases identical to TRBD1. This CDR3 is built from 13 residues. Looked up from germline, CDR1 is MNHEY and CDR2 is SVGAGI. V was clipped by 6 bases and J by 3 bases; unmatched bases: 4. The DNA of the CDR3 is TGTGCCAGCAGGCCGGGACAGCACTATGGCTACACCTTC. It is translated as CASRPGQHYGYTF.

The chain employs TRBV6-1 and TRBJ2-1; possibly TRBD1 or TRBD2 for D (5 bases each). This CDR3 is built from 14 residues. Germline CDR1 reads MNHNS; CDR2 reads SASEGT. Trimming left V 2 bases short and J 6 bases short, with 11 bases between. The CDR3 sequence is CASSEIGARNEQFF. The CDR3 DNA reads TGTGCCAGCAGTGAAATCGGGGCCCGCAATGAGCAGTTCTTC.

In this sample, this clonotype turned up a few times. The J gene is TRBJ1-1, the V gene TRBV7-9, with TRBD1 identical over 7 bases. The CDR3 has 14 amino acids. The germline V gene encodes CDR1 SEHNR and CDR2 FQNEAQ (reference sequence). Trimming removed 4 bases from V and 12 bases from J; junction bases left unmatched: 14. Written as DNA, the CDR3 is TGTGCCAGCAGCTCCCCGGACAGGACCGCCGGAACTTTCTTT. Amino acids: CASSSPDRTAGTFF.

This clonotype showed up just a few times. The chain joins TRBV6-2 or TRBV6-3 to TRBJ2-7, with unresolved D. CDR3 length equals 12 residues. V was shortened by 2 bases and J by 6 bases, with 8 bases between the two germline ends. Looked up from germline, CDR1 is MNHEY and CDR2 is SVGEGT. For the CDR3, the DNA is TGTGCCAGCAGTTACCGTCCCGGCGAGCAGTACGTC. It yields the protein CASSYRPGEQYV.

The genes are TRBV7-6 and TRBJ1-4; maybe TRBD1 (5 bases). V lost 5 bases and J 7 bases, leaving 17 bases between the germline ends. Germline V gene lookup returns CDR1 SGHVS and CDR2 FNYEAQ. CDR3 length: 15 residues. This CDR3 reads CASSPYSGELEKLFF. The CDR3 nucleotides are TGTGCCAGCAGCCCATATTCGGGGGAGCTTGAAAAACTGTTTTTT.

CDR3 region: CASSLIGGADTQYF. CDR3 nucleotides: TGTGCCAGCAGCTTAATTGGGGGGGCAGATACGCAGTATTTT. V usage is TRBV7-6 and J usage is TRBJ2-3; 7 positions match TRBD2. Germline values: CDR1 SGHVS, CDR2 FNYEAQ. The V and J ends lost 2 bases and 4 bases, in that order; junction bases with no gene match: 3. The CDR3 is made up of 14 amino acids.

This clonotype occurred many times. The chain uses TRBV5-1 and TRBJ2-5; D is unresolved. Trimming took 4 bases from V and 1 from J, leaving 11 bases between them. CDR1 is SGHRS and CDR2 is YFSETQ in the germline V gene. The CDR3 consists of 14 residues. The CDR3 DNA reads TGCGCCAGCAGCCCCGAACCATCCCAAGAGACCCAGTACTTC. This encodes CASSPEPSQETQYF.

This clonotype has only a few counts. The J gene is TRBJ2-5, the V gene TRBV5-1; TRBD2 matches at 12 bases. This CDR3 comprises 16 residues. The ends lost 2 bases at V and 2 bases at J; junction bases unmatched: 4. Germline CDR1 SGHRS, CDR2 YFSETQ. Here the CDR3 DNA reads TGCGCCAGCAGCTTTTCTAGCGGGGGGGCACAAGAGACCCAGTACTTC. This translates into CASSFSSGGAQETQYF.

This sequence joins TRBV12-3 or TRBV12-4 and TRBJ2-7, with 9 bases lining up with TRBD1. Germline trimming cut 4 bases from V and 3 bases from J; bases unmatched to any gene: 7. The CDR3 extends over 15 amino acids. The CDR3 sequence: CASSSIQGANYEQYF. The DNA of the CDR3 is TGTGCCAGCAGTTCCATACAGGGGGCCAACTACGAGCAGTACTTC.